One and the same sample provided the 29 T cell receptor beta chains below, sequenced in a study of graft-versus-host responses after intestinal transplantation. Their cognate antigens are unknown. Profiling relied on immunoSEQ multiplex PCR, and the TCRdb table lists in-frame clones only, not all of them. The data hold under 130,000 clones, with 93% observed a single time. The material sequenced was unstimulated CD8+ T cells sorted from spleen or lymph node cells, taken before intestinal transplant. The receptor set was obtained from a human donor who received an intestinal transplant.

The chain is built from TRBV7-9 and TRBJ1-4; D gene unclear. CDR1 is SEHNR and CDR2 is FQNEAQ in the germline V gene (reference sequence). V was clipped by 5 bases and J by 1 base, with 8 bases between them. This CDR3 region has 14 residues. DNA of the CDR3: TGTGCCAGCAGCAACACTGGAACTAATGAAAAACTGTTTTTT. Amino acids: CASSNTGTNEKLFF.

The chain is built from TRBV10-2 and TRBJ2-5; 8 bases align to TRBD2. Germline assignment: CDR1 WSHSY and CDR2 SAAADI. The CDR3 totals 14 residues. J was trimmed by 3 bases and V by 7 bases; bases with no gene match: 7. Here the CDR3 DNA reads TGCGCCAGCAATTTAGGACTAGCAAAAGAGACCCAGTACTTC. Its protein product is CASNLGLAKETQYF.

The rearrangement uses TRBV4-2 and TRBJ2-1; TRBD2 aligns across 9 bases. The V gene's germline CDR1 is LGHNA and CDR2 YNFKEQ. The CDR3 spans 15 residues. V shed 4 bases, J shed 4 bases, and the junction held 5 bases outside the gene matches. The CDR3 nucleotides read TGTGCCAGCAGCCCCATGCGGGGGGGATACAATGAGCAGTTCTTC. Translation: CASSPMRGGYNEQFF.

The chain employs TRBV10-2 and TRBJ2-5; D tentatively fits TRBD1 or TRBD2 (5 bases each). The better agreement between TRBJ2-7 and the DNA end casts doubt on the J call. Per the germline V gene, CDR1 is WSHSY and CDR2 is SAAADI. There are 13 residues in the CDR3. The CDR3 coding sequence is TGCGCCAGCATGACAGAGGGGTTTTACGAGCAGTACTTC. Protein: CASMTEGFYEQYF.

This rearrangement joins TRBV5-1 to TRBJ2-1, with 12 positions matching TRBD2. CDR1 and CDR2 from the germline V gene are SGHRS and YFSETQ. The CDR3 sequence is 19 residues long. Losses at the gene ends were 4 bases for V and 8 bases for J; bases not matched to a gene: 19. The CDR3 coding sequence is TGCGCCAGCAGCCCAAGACTAGCGGGGGCCGTGAACCCGTGGGATGAGCAGTTCTTC. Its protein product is CASSPRLAGAVNPWDEQFF.

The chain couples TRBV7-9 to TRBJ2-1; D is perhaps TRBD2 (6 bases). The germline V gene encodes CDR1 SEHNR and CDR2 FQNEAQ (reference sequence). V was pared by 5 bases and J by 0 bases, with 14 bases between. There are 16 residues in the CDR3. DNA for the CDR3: TGTGCCAGCAGCCAACTAGCCCTCAGCTCCTACAATGAGCAGTTCTTC. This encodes CASSQLALSSYNEQFF.

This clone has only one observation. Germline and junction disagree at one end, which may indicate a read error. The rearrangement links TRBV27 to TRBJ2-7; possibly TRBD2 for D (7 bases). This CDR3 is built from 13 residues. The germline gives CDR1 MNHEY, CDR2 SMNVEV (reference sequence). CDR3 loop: CASGGGGYYGQYF. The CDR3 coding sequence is TGTGCCAGCGGAGGGGGGGGGTATTACGGGCAGTACTTC.

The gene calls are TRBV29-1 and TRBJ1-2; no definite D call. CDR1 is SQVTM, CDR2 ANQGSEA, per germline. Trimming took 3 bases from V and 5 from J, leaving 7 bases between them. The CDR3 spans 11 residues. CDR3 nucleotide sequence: TGCAGCGTTGATTTCACTTATGGCTACACCTTC. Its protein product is CSVDFTYGYTF.

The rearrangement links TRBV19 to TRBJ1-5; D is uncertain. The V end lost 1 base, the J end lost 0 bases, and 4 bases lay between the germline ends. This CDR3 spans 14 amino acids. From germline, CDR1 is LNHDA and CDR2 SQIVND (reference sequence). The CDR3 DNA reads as TGTGCCAGTAGTATAGCAGCTAGCAATCAGCCCCAGCATTTT. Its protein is CASSIAASNQPQHF.

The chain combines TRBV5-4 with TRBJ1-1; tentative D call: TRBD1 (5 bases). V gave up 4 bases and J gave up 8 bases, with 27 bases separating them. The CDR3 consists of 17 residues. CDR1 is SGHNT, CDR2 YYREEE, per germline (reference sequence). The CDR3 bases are TGTGCCAGCAGCCCCGGGGGAGGGTACGGCGCATTCGGAGAAGCTTTCTTT. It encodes CASSPGGGYGAFGEAFF.

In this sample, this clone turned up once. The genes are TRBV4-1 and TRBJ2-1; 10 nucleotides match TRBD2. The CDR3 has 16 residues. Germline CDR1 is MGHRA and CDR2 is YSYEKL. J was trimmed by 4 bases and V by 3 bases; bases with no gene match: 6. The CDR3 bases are TGCGCCAGCAGCCAGGTTAGCGGGGGGTATTACAATGAGCAGTTCTTC. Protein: CASSQVSGGYYNEQFF.

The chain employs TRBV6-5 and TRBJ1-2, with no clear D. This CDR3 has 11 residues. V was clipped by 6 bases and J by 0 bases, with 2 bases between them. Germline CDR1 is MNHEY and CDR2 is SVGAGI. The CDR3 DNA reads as TGTGCCAGCAGGACTAACTATGGCTACACCTTC. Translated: CASRTNYGYTF.

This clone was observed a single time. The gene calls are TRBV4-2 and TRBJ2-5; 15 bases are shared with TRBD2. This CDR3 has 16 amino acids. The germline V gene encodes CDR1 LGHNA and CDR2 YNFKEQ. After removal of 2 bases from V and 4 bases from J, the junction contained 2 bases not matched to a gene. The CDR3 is CASSQPGLAGGETQYF. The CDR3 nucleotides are TGTGCCAGCAGCCAACCGGGACTAGCGGGGGGAGAGACCCAGTACTTC.

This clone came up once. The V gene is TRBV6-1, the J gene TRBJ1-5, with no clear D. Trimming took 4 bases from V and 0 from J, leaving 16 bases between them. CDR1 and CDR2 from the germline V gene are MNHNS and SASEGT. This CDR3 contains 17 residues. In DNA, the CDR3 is TGTGCCAGCAGTGGCGGCCCTAACAAATATAGCAATCAGCCCCAGCATTTT. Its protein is CASSGGPNKYSNQPQHF.

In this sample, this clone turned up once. The CDR3 DNA reads as TGTGCCAGCAGCGAGATTCGGGCGGTTCTTAACACTGAAGCTTTCTTT. This sequence encodes CASSEIRAVLNTEAFF. V usage is TRBV7-6 and J usage is TRBJ1-1; no clear D gene. Germline assignment: CDR1 SGHVS and CDR2 FNYEAQ. Trimming left V 5 bases short and J 2 bases short, with 18 bases between. The CDR3 has 16 residues.

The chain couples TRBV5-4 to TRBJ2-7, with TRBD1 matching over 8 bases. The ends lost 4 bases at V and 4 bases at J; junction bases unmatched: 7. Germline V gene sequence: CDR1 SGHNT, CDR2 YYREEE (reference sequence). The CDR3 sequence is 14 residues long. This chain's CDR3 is CASSQPGQEYEQYF. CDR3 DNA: TGTGCCAGCAGCCAGCCGGGACAGGAGTACGAGCAGTACTTC.

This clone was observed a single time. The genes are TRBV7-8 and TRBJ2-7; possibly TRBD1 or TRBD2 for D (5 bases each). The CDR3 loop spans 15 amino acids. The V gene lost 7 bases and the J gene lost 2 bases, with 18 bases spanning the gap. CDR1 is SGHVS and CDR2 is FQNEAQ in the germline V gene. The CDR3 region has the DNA TGTGCCAGCACTCCAAGTCCCGGGACCGCCTACGAGCAGTACTTC. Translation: CASTPSPGTAYEQYF.

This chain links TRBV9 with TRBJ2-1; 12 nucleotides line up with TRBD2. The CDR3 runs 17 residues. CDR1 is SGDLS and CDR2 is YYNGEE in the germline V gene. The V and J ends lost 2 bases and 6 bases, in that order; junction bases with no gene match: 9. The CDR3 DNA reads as TGTGCCAGCAGCGTTCGTTCGACTAGCGGGGGACCCAATGAGCAGTTCTTC. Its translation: CASSVRSTSGGPNEQFF.

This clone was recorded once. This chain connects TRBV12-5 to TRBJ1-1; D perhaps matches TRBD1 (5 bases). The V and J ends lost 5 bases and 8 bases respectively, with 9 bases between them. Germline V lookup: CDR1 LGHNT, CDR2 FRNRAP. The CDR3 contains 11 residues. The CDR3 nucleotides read TGTGCTAGTGGTGACGACAGAGAAGCTTTCTTT. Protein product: CASGDDREAFF.

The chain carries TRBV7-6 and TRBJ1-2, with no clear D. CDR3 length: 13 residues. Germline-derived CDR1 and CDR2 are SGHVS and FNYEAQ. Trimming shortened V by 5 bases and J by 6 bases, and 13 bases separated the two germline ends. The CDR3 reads CASSTTGRHGYTF. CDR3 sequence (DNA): TGTGCCAGCAGCACTACTGGGAGGCATGGCTACACCTTC.

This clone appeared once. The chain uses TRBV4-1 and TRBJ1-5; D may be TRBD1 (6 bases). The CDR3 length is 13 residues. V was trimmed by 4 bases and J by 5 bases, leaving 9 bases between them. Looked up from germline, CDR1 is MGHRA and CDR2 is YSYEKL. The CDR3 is CASSLNRDQPQHF. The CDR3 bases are TGCGCCAGCAGCCTCAACAGGGATCAGCCCCAGCATTTT.

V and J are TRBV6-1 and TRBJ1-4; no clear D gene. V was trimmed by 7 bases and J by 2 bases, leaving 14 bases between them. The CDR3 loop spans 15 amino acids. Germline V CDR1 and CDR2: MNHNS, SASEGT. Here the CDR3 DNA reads TGTGCCAGCATTCGGGAGGGTGCGACTAATGAAAAACTGTTTTTT. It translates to CASIREGATNEKLFF.

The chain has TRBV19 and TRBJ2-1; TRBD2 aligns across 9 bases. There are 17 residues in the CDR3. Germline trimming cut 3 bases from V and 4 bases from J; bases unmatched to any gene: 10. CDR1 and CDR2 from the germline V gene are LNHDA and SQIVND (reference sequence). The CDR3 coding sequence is TGTGCCAGTAGTATTTCTAGCGGGGTACCTTATTACAATGAGCAGTTCTTC. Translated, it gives CASSISSGVPYYNEQFF.

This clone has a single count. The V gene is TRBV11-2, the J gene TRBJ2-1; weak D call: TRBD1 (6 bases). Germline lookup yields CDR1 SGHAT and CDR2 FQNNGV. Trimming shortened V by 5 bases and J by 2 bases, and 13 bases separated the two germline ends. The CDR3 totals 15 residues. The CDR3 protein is CASSQGYGTYNEQFF. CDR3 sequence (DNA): TGTGCCAGCAGCCAGGGGTACGGAACCTACAATGAGCAGTTCTTC.

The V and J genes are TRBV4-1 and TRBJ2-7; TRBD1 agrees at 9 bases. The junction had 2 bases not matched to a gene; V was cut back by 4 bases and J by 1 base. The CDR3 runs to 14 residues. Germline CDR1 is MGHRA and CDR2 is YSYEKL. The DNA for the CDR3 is TGCGCCAGCAGCCTGGACAGGGGATCCTACGAGCAGTACTTC. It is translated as CASSLDRGSYEQYF.

This CDR3 is CASSWGLASSGELFF. CDR3 nucleotide sequence: TGTGCCAGCAGCTGGGGACTAGCCTCTAGCGGGGAGCTGTTTTTT. The J gene is TRBJ2-2, the V gene TRBV5-8, with 9 bases lining up with TRBD2. Germline V gene lookup returns CDR1 SGHTS and CDR2 YDEGEE. V shed 3 bases and J 7 bases; nucleotides not matched to a gene: 7. CDR3 length: 15 residues. The entire variable domain, with the rest obtained from reference TRBV5-8 and TRBJ2-2, is as follows: EAGVTQSPTHLIKTRGQQATLRCSPISGHTSVYWYQQALGLGLQFLLWYDEGEERNRGNFPPRFSGRQFPNYSSELNVNALELEDSALYLCASSWGLASSGELFFGEGSRLTVL.

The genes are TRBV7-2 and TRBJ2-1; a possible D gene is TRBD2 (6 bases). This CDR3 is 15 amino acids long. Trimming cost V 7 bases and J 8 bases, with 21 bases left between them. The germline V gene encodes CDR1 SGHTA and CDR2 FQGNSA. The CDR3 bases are TGTGCCAGCACCACCTGGGGGGATTCGGACGATGAGCAGTTCTTC. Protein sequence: CASTTWGDSDDEQFF.

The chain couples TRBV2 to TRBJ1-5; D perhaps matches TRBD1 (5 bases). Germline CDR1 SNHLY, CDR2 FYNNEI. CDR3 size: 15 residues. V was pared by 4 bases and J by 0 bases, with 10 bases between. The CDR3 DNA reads TGTGCCAGCAGTGTAGGGGCCTCTAGCAATCAGCCCCAGCATTTT. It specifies CASSVGASSNQPQHF. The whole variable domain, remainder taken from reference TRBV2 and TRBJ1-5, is EPEVTQTPSHQVTQMGQEVILRCVPISNHLYFYWYRQILGQKVEFLVSFYNNEISEKSEIFDDQFSVERPDGSNFTLKIRSTKLEDSAMYFCASSVGASSNQPQHFGDGTRLSIL.

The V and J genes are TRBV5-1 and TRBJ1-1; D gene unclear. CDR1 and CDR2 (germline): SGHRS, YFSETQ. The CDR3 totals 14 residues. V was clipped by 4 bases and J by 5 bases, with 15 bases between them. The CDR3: CASSPSTDGTEAFF. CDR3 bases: TGCGCCAGCAGCCCATCAACGGACGGGACTGAAGCTTTCTTT.